The clone carrying this TCR beta chain was counted a single time. Antigen unknown. The data originate from a study of T cell responses to AZD1222 COVID-19 vaccine. Points from the study as a whole: An increase in Spike-specific TCR breadth and depth was observed after two AZD1222 doses. Donor demographics were predominantly white British with a female majority; clonal diversity may be underestimated.

The CDR3 is 15 amino acids. The V gene's germline CDR1 is SGHAT and CDR2 FQNNGV. J was trimmed by 5 bases and V by 4 bases; bases with no gene match: 7. Clones were read by immunoSEQ multiplex PCR, and TCRdb kept only the in-frame ones, dropping some. This sample has approximately 91,000 clones; approximately 90% occur once, and the top ten carry around 28%. This receptor was identified in an adult who received the AZD1222 COVID-19 vaccine. The sample in question was peripheral blood, obtained 28 days after the second AZD1222 dose. The chain carries TRBV11-2 and TRBJ1-5, with TRBD1 matching 8 bases. The CDR3: CASSSTGDWDQPQHF. The DNA of the CDR3 is TGTGCCAGCAGCTCGACAGGGGATTGGGATCAGCCCCAGCATTTT. The full variable domain, rest sourced from reference TRBV11-2 and TRBJ1-5, is EAGVAQSPRYKIIEKRQSVAFWCNPISGHATLYWYQQILGQGPKLLIQFQNNGVVDDSQLPKDRFSAERLKGVDSTLKIQPAKLEDSAVYLCASSSTGDWDQPQHFGDGTRLSIL.